This T cell receptor beta chain was obtained from a study of cytomegalovirus exposure and HLA in healthy donors. On this clone: Its antigen is still unknown.

Generated by immunoSEQ multiplex PCR, the TCRdb table keeps only in-frame clones and is missing some. The sample includes under 200,000 clones, over 85% of them seen just once. Study conclusions and caveats: According to a subsequent analysis, TCR clusters from the first cohort were inclined to appear together in the 110 or so validation repertoires. The study recorded 164 TCR beta chains that were cytomegalovirus-associated. With high specificity and sensitivity, the classifier reportedly diagnosed cytomegalovirus status.

This CDR3 comprises 16 residues. The V and J ends lost 0 bases and 3 bases respectively, with 15 bases between them. Germline V gene data show CDR1 as LGHNA and CDR2 as YSLEER. This clonotype originated in a woman aged 18-29 years in good health and CMV-seropositive. The chain is built from TRBV4-3 and TRBJ2-7; D perhaps matches TRBD2 (7 bases). The sequencing input was PBMCs. CDR3 region: CASSQESGTRDYEQYF. CDR3 nucleotide sequence: TGCGCCAGCAGCCAAGAGAGCGGGACACGCGACTACGAGCAGTACTTC.